The T cell receptor (beta chain) under discussion was sequenced for a study of cytomegalovirus exposure and HLA in healthy donors. Study summary: For the approximately 360 genotyped donors, roughly 80% fell within the Caucasian-associated ancestry cluster. Study outcomes and limitations: Serostatus for CMV was the only available immune exposure information. It was reported that TCR beta sequences correctly inferred the HLA-A and HLA-B alleles for most subjects. There was a cluster of highly shared sequence variants that was likely a sequencing artifact.

The CDR3 has 16 residues. V gave up 3 bases and J gave up 4 bases, with 17 bases separating them. CDR1 is LNHDA, CDR2 SQIVND, per germline (reference sequence). On this clone: Antigen unknown.

PCR amplification relied on 60 Vbeta primers (plus 13 Jbeta primers). The data were produced by immunoSEQ multiplex PCR, yet TCRdb's version contains in-frame clones alone and is incomplete. Of roughly 200,000 clones in the sample, around 77% were seen once. The chain carries TRBV19 and TRBJ2-3; TRBD2 is a possible D gene (5 bases). The sequencing sample was made of PBMCs. The source of this sequence is a woman in her twenties or thirties in good health and CMV-seronegative. In nucleotides, the CDR3 is TGTGCCAGTAGTATGTTGGCGGGCGCGGGCCCAGATACGCAGTATTTT. This codes for CASSMLAGAGPDTQYF.